The 30 T cell receptor beta chains below all came from one sample that was sequenced in a study of T-cell reconstitution after alpha-beta-depleted transplantation in children. The TCRbeta library incorporated unique molecular identifiers. Via MiXCR, TCRdb re-called the PCR reads, giving one row per CDR3 protein. The sample includes about 200,000 distinct CDR3 sequences, approximately 7% of them seen just once. The sequencing used PBMCs, collected before TCRalphabeta/CD19-depleted stem cell transplant. The receptor source for this set is a boy aged 2 to 9 with acute lymphoblastic leukemia, due to receive a stem cell transplant.

The CDR3: CASSRSGKRGTSTDTQYF. DNA of the CDR3: TGTGCCAGCAGCCGCTCGGGGAAGCGGGGGACTAGCACAGATACGCAGTATTTT. The chain has TRBV11-1 and TRBJ2-3; TRBD2 aligns across 8 bases. CDR3 length: 18 amino acids. The V segment lost 5 bases and the J segment 0 bases; nucleotides outside the gene matches: 13. Germline-derived CDR1 and CDR2 are SGHAT and FQDESV (reference sequence). Full variable domain (remainder filled in from reference TRBV11-1 and TRBJ2-3): EAEVAQSPRYKITEKSQAVAFWCDPISGHATLYWYRQILGQGPELLVQFQDESVVDDSQLPKDRFSAERLKGVDSTLKIQPAELGDSAMYLCASSRSGKRGTSTDTQYFGPGTRLTVL.

This clonotype has more than one count but fewer than ten. The chain carries TRBV5-6 and TRBJ2-5; 10 bases line up with TRBD1. V lost 4 bases to trimming and J lost 3 bases; unmatched junction nucleotides: 9. CDR3 size: 16 residues. The germline gives CDR1 SGHDT, CDR2 YYEEEE. In nucleotides, the CDR3 is TGTGCCAGCAGCAAGGGGGACAGGGGTCTGAAAGAGACCCAGTACTTC. Translation gives CASSKGDRGLKETQYF.

The chain joins TRBV9 to TRBJ1-2; no definite D call. From germline, CDR1 is SGDLS and CDR2 YYNGEE. The CDR3 sequence is 14 residues long. Trimming removed 4 bases at V and 6 bases at J, with 16 bases between. The CDR3 bases are TGTGCCAGCAGCCCTAGCCTCAACCTTGATGGCTACACCTTC. Its protein is CASSPSLNLDGYTF.

The rearrangement links TRBV28 to TRBJ1-5, with D tentatively TRBD1 (6 bases). Germline loops: CDR1 MDHEN, CDR2 SYDVKM. Trimming took 3 bases from V and 7 from J, leaving 7 bases between them. The CDR3 is 12 amino acids. DNA of the CDR3: TGTGCCAGCAGTTTTCAGGGGCAGCCCCAGCATTTT. It translates to CASSFQGQPQHF.

This clonotype was counted at least ten times. The chain recombines TRBV15 with TRBJ2-1, with D perhaps TRBD1 (6 bases). The CDR3 runs 15 residues. V lost 2 bases to trimming and J lost 6 bases, with 14 bases between them. CDR1 and CDR2 (germline): LNHNV, YYDKDF (reference sequence). Here the CDR3 reads CATSRNRAGGNEQFF. The CDR3 DNA sequence: TGTGCCACCAGCAGAAACAGGGCTGGCGGCAATGAGCAGTTCTTC.

This clonotype was observed at least ten times. V and J are TRBV9 and TRBJ2-3, with D possibly matching TRBD2 (6 bases). The germline V gene encodes CDR1 SGDLS and CDR2 YYNGEE. V was cut by 0 bases and J by 6 bases, with 8 bases left in between. The CDR3 totals 13 residues. The CDR3 is CASSVGGVDTQYF. In nucleotides, the CDR3 is TGTGCCAGCAGCGTAGGCGGGGTGGATACGCAGTATTTT.

This clonotype was seen a few times. The chain uses TRBV4-1 and TRBJ2-7; D gene uncertain. V lost 0 bases and J lost 2, with 11 bases in between. Germline-derived CDR1 and CDR2 are MGHRA and YSYEKL. This CDR3 comprises 15 residues. The CDR3 DNA reads TGCGCCAGCAGCCAAGACAACTACGTGACCTACGAGCAGTACTTC. This sequence encodes CASSQDNYVTYEQYF.

This clonotype was recorded at least ten times. The rearrangement uses TRBV29-1 and TRBJ1-1; TRBD1 matches 11 bases. CDR1 and CDR2 from the germline V gene are SQVTM and ANQGSEA. Trimming took 3 bases from V and 6 from J; bases not matched to a gene: 3. There are 13 residues in the CDR3. The CDR3 region is CSVDGQGASEAFF. CDR3 nucleotide sequence: TGCAGCGTTGATGGACAGGGGGCATCTGAAGCTTTCTTT.

This clonotype was recorded at least ten times. The rearrangement joins TRBV29-1 to TRBJ2-1; maybe TRBD2 (5 bases). Looked up from germline, CDR1 is SQVTM and CDR2 is ANQGSEA. Between the trimmed V and J ends, which lost 4 bases and 0 bases, there was a span of 10 bases. This CDR3 is built from 14 residues. CDR3 DNA: TGCAGCGTTGTTGCGGGTAGCTCCTACAATGAGCAGTTCTTC. Its protein product is CSVVAGSSYNEQFF.

The table lists this clonotype with a few counts. The CDR3 loop reads CASTQGGGIEQFF. CDR3 nucleotides: TGTGCCAGCACCCAGGGCGGGGGGATTGAGCAGTTCTTC. V usage is TRBV6-5 and J usage is TRBJ2-1; 8 nucleotides match TRBD2. The CDR3 is 13 amino acids. V trimming: 7 bases; J trimming: 9 bases; junction bases outside the gene matches: 8. CDR1 is MNHEY, CDR2 SVGAGI, per germline.

This clonotype was found many times. V gene TRBV29-1 combines with J gene TRBJ2-5; weak D call: TRBD1 (5 bases). The CDR3 loop spans 11 amino acids. The V end lost 4 bases, the J end lost 2 bases, and 5 bases lay between the germline ends. Germline V gene data show CDR1 as SQVTM and CDR2 as ANQGSEA. The CDR3, as DNA: TGCAGCGTTGGACAGCAAGAGACCCAGTACTTC. This translates into CSVGQQETQYF.

This clonotype has more than one count but fewer than ten. The rearrangement uses TRBV6-1 and TRBJ1-5, with a weak D call TRBD1 (5 bases). The V gene lost 4 bases and the J gene lost 6 bases, with 16 bases spanning the gap. Germline CDR1 MNHNS, CDR2 SASEGT. The CDR3 loop spans 15 amino acids. This chain's CDR3 is CASSVDVGVGQPQHF. The CDR3 nucleotides are TGTGCCAGCAGTGTCGATGTAGGGGTCGGTCAGCCCCAGCATTTT.

This clonotype occurred many times. The chain recombines TRBV5-1 with TRBJ2-3; 8 nucleotides align to TRBD2. V trimming: 1 base; J trimming: 3 bases; junction bases outside the gene matches: 4. Germline V lookup: CDR1 SGHRS, CDR2 YFSETQ. The CDR3 covers 15 residues. CDR3 residues: CASSLSGRGTDTQYF. The CDR3 coding sequence is TGCGCCAGCAGCTTGAGCGGGAGAGGAACAGATACGCAGTATTTT. Variable domain in full (rest from reference TRBV5-1 and TRBJ2-3): KAGVTQTPRYLIKTRGQQVTLSCSPISGHRSVSWYQQTPGQGLQFLFEYFSETQRNKGNFPGRFSGRQFSNSRSEMNVSTLELGDSALYLCASSLSGRGTDTQYFGPGTRLTVL.

This clonotype was found a few times. The rearrangement uses TRBV18 and TRBJ2-3; D possibly corresponds to TRBD2 (6 bases). V was clipped by 0 bases and J by 13 bases, with 23 bases between them. This CDR3 comprises 16 residues. CDR1 KGHSH and CDR2 LQKENI come from the germline V gene. CDR3: CASSPPTMAGRAREYF. CDR3 bases: TGTGCCAGCTCACCACCCACGATGGCGGGAAGGGCCCGGGAGTATTTT.

This clonotype was seen repeatedly, ten times or more. J is TRBJ2-5 and V is TRBV6-5, with 10 nucleotides matching TRBD2. Germline CDR1 is MNHEY and CDR2 is SVGAGI. The CDR3 sequence is 15 residues long. V gave up 7 bases and J gave up 5 bases; unmatched junction bases: 10. Here the CDR3 DNA reads TGTGCCAGCACCACAGCGGGAGGGTTTACGGAGACCCAGTACTTC. As protein: CASTTAGGFTETQYF.

The rearrangement joins TRBV7-8 to TRBJ2-3; 10 bases are shared with TRBD2. CDR3 length: 15 residues. Germline V gives CDR1 SGHVS, CDR2 FQNEAQ. The V gene end was trimmed by 7 bases and the J gene end by 4 bases; junction bases not matched to a gene: 8. CDR3 nucleotide sequence: TGTGCCAGCACCCAGCGGGGGGGGGTTGCAGATACGCAGTATTTT. Translated: CASTQRGGVADTQYF.

This clonotype was detected ten times or more. The gene calls are TRBV2 and TRBJ2-1; D may be TRBD2 (6 bases). The ends were cut back, 6 bases at V and 7 bases at J, with 13 bases in the middle. CDR1 is SNHLY, CDR2 FYNNEI, per germline. There are 13 residues in the CDR3. The DNA of the CDR3 is TGTGCCAGCAGAAGCCTGCTAGCGAATGAGCAGTTCTTC. Its translation: CASRSLLANEQFF.

On this clonotype itself: Given a much more abundant clone one base away, this may be a read error. Given the absence of the conserved phenylalanine or tryptophan at the CDR3 end, a read error is likely. This rearrangement joins TRBV7-2 to TRBJ2-7, with 11 nucleotides matching TRBD2. Looked up from germline, CDR1 is SGHTA and CDR2 is FQGNSA. The CDR3 is made up of 16 amino acids. V was pared by 1 base and J by 3 bases, with 5 bases of the junction left unmatched. The CDR3 loop is CASSLVIGTSGYEQYY. DNA for the CDR3: TGTGCCAGCAGCTTAGTAATAGGGACTAGCGGCTACGAGCAGTACTAC.

At least ten counts were recorded for this clonotype. The rearrangement uses TRBV20-1 and TRBJ1-3; 7 bases are a match to TRBD1. The V gene's germline CDR1 is DFQATT and CDR2 SNEGSKA (reference sequence). V was clipped by 3 bases and J by 6 bases; unmatched bases: 5. The CDR3 runs 13 residues. The CDR3 here is CSASPGTVNTIYF. The CDR3 DNA sequence: TGCAGTGCTAGTCCCGGGACAGTAAACACCATATATTTT.

This clonotype was seen repeatedly, ten times or more. This chain's CDR3 is CASSPTGLQADTQYF. Written as DNA, the CDR3 is TGTGCCAGCAGCCCTACGGGGCTACAGGCAGATACGCAGTATTTT. This rearrangement joins TRBV12-3 or TRBV12-4 to TRBJ2-3; D is tentatively TRBD1 or TRBD2 (5 bases each). The CDR3 extends over 15 amino acids. Trimming cost V 6 bases and J 4 bases, with 17 bases left between them.

The chain has TRBV19 and TRBJ1-1; no firm D call. CDR1 LNHDA and CDR2 SQIVND come from the germline V gene (reference sequence). V was shortened by 8 bases and J by 7 bases, with 11 bases between the two germline ends. The CDR3 spans 11 residues. In DNA, the CDR3 is TGTGCCAGTCTGGGCTTCGGTGAAGCTTTCTTT. Amino acids: CASLGFGEAFF. Variable domain in full (rest from reference TRBV19 and TRBJ1-1): DGGITQSPKYLFRKEGQNVTLSCEQNLNHDAMYWYRQDPGQGLRLIYYSQIVNDFQKGDIAEGYSVSREKKESFPLTVTSAQKNPTAFYLCASLGFGEAFFGQGTRLTVV.

Ten or more counts support this clonotype. The chain links TRBV6-2 or TRBV6-3 to TRBJ2-1; D unclear. V lost 0 bases to trimming and J lost 4 bases, with 7 bases between them. Per germline, CDR1 MNHEY and CDR2 SVGEGT. The CDR3 loop spans 14 amino acids. CDR3 nucleotides: TGTGCCAGCAGTTACTCGAGAGCTTACAATGAGCAGTTCTTC. Its protein product is CASSYSRAYNEQFF.

The genes are TRBV7-2 and TRBJ2-1; 13 nucleotides agree with TRBD2. This CDR3 spans 15 amino acids. After removal of 5 bases from V and 9 bases from J, the junction contained 7 bases not matched to a gene. The germline CDR1 and CDR2 sequences are SGHTA and FQGNSA. The CDR3 region is CASSPGLAGAREQFF. The CDR3 bases are TGTGCCAGCAGCCCTGGACTAGCGGGGGCTCGTGAGCAGTTCTTC.

This clonotype showed up many times. The chain's CDR3 is CAISDDSGTPEQYF. The CDR3 DNA is TGTGCCATCAGTGACGATAGCGGGACCCCCGAGCAGTACTTC. The chain carries TRBV10-3 and TRBJ2-7; TRBD2 aligns across 8 bases. Unmatched junction bases numbered 7, after V lost 3 bases and J lost 6 bases. This CDR3 region has 14 residues. The germline gives CDR1 ENHRY, CDR2 SYGVKD.

Many counts were recorded for this clonotype. V and J are TRBV27 and TRBJ2-3, with a weak D call TRBD1 (6 bases). The CDR3 sequence is 18 residues long. Trimming cost V 4 bases and J 5 bases, with 25 bases left between them. The germline V gene has CDR1 MNHEY and CDR2 SMNVEV (reference sequence). CDR3 DNA sequence: TGTGCCAGCAGTTCTAGGACAGCGAGGTATCCCGAGAGAGATACGCAGTATTTT. Protein product: CASSSRTARYPERDTQYF.

This clonotype was seen many times. The gene calls are TRBV7-2 and TRBJ2-7; a weak D match, TRBD1 (6 bases). Germline V gene data show CDR1 as SGHTA and CDR2 as FQGNSA. Deletions cut 5 bases from V and 2 bases from J, with 10 bases between. The CDR3 is 13 amino acids. This chain's CDR3 is CASSPYRAYEQYF. In DNA, the CDR3 is TGTGCCAGCAGCCCTTACAGGGCCTACGAGCAGTACTTC.

In this sample, this clonotype turned up a few times. The rearrangement joins TRBV30 to TRBJ2-7; D gene uncertain. The germline V gene encodes CDR1 GTSNPN and CDR2 SVGIG (reference sequence). CDR3 length equals 15 residues. Trimming cost V 5 bases and J 0 bases, with 17 bases left between them. Written as DNA, the CDR3 is TGTGCCTGGGCCCAACCCGGGCTGCCCTCCTACGAGCAGTACTTC. It codes for CAWAQPGLPSYEQYF.

This clonotype has at least ten counts. V is TRBV7-2 and J is TRBJ2-7, with D possibly being TRBD1 (5 bases). This CDR3 region has 15 residues. Deletions cut 4 bases from V and 0 bases from J, with 13 bases between. Germline values: CDR1 SGHTA, CDR2 FQGNSA. CDR3 residues: CASSSRQLSSYEQYF. In DNA, the CDR3 is TGTGCCAGCAGCTCCCGACAGTTGAGCTCCTACGAGCAGTACTTC.

This chain joins TRBV30 and TRBJ2-7; perhaps TRBD1 as D (6 bases). The CDR3 sequence is 14 residues long. V was clipped by 8 bases and J by 2 bases, with 19 bases between them. The V gene's germline CDR1 is GTSNPN and CDR2 SVGIG (reference sequence). Here the CDR3 reads CAADRDTETYEQYF. As DNA, the CDR3 is TGTGCCGCAGACCGGGACACCGAAACCTACGAGCAGTACTTC.

This clonotype was observed at least ten times. The V and J genes are TRBV5-1 and TRBJ2-1; 7 positions agree with TRBD1. There are 14 residues in the CDR3. Germline V gene sequence: CDR1 SGHRS, CDR2 YFSETQ. After removal of 5 bases from V and 5 bases from J, the junction contained 7 bases not matched to a gene. The CDR3 spells CASRYGTANNEQFF. CDR3 nucleotide sequence: TGCGCCAGCAGATACGGGACAGCCAACAATGAGCAGTTCTTC. The full variable domain, its missing parts supplied by reference TRBV5-1 and TRBJ2-1, is KAGVTQTPRYLIKTRGQQVTLSCSPISGHRSVSWYQQTPGQGLQFLFEYFSETQRNKGNFPGRFSGRQFSNSRSEMNVSTLELGDSALYLCASRYGTANNEQFFGPGTRLTVL.